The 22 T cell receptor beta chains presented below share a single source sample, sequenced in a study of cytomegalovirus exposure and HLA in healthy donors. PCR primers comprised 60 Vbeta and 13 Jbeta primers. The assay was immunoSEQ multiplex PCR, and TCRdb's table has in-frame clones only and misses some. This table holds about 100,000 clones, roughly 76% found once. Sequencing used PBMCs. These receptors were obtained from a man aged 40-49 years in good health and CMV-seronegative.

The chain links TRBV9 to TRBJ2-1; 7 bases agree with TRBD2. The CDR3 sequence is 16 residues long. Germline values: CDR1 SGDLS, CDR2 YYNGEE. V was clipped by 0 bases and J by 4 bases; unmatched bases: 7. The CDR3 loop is CASSVATSGAYNEQFF. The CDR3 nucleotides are TGTGCCAGCAGCGTAGCTACCAGCGGGGCTTACAATGAGCAGTTCTTC.

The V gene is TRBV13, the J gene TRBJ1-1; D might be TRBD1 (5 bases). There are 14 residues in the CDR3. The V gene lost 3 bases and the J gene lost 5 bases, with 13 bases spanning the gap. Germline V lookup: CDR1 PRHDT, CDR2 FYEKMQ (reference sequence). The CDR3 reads CASSFQRRGTEAFF. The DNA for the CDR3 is TGTGCCAGCAGCTTTCAGAGGAGGGGAACTGAAGCTTTCTTT.

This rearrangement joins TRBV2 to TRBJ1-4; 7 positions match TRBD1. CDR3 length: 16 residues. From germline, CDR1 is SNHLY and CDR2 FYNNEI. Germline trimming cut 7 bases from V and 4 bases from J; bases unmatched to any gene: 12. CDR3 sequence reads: CASNRQGVLGNEKLFF. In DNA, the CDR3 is TGTGCCAGCAACCGACAGGGTGTCTTGGGTAATGAAAAACTGTTTTTT. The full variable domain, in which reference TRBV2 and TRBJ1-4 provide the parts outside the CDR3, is EPEVTQTPSHQVTQMGQEVILRCVPISNHLYFYWYRQILGQKVEFLVSFYNNEISEKSEIFDDQFSVERPDGSNFTLKIRSTKLEDSAMYFCASNRQGVLGNEKLFFGSGTQLSVL.

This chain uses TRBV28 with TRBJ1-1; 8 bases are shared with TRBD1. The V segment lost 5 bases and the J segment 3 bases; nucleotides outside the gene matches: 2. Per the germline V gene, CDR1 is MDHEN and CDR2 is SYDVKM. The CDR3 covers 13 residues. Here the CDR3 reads CASSRTGYTEAFF. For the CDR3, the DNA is TGTGCCAGCAGTCGGACAGGGTACACTGAAGCTTTCTTT. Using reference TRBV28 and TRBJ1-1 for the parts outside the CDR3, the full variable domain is DVKVTQSSRYLVKRTGEKVFLECVQDMDHENMFWYRQDPGLGLRLIYFSYDVKMKEKGDIPEGYSVSREKKERFSLILESASTNQTSMYLCASSRTGYTEAFFGQGTRLTVV.

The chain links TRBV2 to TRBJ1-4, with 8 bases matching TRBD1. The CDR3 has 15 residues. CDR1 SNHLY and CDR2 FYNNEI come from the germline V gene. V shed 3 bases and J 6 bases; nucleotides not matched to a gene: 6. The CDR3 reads CASSDYRGKYEKLFF. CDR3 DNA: TGTGCCAGCAGTGACTACAGGGGGAAGTATGAAAAACTGTTTTTT.

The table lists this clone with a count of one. Here the CDR3 DNA reads TGCGCCAGCAGCCTCGCCCCCACTAGCGGGTATTACGAGCAGTACTTC. This gives the protein CASSLAPTSGYYEQYF. V usage is TRBV5-1 and J usage is TRBJ2-7; 9 nucleotides line up with TRBD2. The CDR3 has 16 residues. Germline trimming cut 4 bases from V and 4 bases from J; bases unmatched to any gene: 12. Germline V gene data show CDR1 as SGHRS and CDR2 as YFSETQ.

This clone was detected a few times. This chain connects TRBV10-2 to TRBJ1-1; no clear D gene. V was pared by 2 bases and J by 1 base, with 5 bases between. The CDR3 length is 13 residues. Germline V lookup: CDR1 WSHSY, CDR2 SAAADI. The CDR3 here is CASSEGANTEAFF. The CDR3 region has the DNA TGCGCCAGCAGTGAGGGAGCGAACACTGAAGCTTTCTTT.

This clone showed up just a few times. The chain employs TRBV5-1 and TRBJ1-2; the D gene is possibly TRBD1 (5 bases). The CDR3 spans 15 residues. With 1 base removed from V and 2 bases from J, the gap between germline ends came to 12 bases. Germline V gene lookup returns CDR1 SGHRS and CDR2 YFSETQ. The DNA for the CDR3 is TGCGCCAGCAGCTTGCGGGGGGATCTCAACTATGGCTACACCTTC. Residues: CASSLRGDLNYGYTF.

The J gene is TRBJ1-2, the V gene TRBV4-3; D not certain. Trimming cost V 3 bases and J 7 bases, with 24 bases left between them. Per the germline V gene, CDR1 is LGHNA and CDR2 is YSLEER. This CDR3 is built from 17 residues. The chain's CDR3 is CASSQELRLVARFGYTF. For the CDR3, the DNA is TGCGCCAGCAGCCAGGAGCTTCGACTTGTGGCTCGTTTTGGCTACACCTTC.

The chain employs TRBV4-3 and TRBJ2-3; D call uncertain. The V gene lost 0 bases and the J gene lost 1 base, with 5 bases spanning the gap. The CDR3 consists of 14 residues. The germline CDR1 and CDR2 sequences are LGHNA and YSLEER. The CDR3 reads CASSQDAGTDTQYF. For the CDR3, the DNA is TGCGCCAGCAGCCAAGACGCAGGCACAGATACGCAGTATTTT.

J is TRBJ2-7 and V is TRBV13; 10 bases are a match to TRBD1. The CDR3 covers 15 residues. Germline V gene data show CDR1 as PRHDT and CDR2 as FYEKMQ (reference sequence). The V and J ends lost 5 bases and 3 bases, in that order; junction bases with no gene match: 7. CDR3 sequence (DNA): TGTGCCAGCAGCCTCACCGGGACAGGGGACTACGAGCAGTACTTC. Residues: CASSLTGTGDYEQYF.

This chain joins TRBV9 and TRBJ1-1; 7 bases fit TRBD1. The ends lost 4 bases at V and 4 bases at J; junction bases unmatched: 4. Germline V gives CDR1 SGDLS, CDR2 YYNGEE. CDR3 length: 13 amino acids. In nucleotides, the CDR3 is TGTGCCAGCAGCATAAGACAGGGCACTGAAGCTTTCTTT. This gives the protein CASSIRQGTEAFF.

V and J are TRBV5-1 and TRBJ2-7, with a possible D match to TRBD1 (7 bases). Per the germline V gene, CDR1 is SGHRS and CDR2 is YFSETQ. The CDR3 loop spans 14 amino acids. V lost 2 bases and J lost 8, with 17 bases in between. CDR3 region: CASSFRQGLNQQYF. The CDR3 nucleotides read TGCGCCAGCAGCTTTCGACAGGGACTGAACCAGCAGTACTTC.

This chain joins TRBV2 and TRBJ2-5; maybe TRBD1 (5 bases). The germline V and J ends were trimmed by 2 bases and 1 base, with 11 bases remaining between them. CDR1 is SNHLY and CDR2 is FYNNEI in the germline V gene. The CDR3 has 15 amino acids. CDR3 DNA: TGTGCCAGCAGTGAATGGAACAGGCTCCAAGAGACCCAGTACTTC. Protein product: CASSEWNRLQETQYF.

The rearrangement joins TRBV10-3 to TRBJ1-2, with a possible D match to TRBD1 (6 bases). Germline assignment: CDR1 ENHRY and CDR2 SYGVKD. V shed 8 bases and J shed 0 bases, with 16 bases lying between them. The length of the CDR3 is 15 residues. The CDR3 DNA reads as TGTGCCATCTATACGACAGGCGAGACTAACTATGGCTACACCTTC. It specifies CAIYTTGETNYGYTF.

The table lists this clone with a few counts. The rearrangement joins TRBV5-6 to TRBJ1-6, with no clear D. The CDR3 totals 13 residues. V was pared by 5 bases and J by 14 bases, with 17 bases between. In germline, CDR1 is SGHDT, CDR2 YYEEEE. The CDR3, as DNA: TGTGCCAGCAGTTCGGCGGGCCGGTCGACCCTCCACTTT. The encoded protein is CASSSAGRSTLHF.

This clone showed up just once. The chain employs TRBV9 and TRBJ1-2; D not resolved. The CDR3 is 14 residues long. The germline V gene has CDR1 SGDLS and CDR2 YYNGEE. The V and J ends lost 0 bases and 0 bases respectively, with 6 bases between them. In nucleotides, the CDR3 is TGTGCCAGCAGCGTAGACACCTCTAACTATGGCTACACCTTC. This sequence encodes CASSVDTSNYGYTF.

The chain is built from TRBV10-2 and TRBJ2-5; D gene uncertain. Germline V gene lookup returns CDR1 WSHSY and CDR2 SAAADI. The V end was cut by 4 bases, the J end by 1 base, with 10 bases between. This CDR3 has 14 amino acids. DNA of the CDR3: TGCGCCAGCAGTGGGGCCAGCTTCCAAGAGACCCAGTACTTC. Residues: CASSGASFQETQYF.

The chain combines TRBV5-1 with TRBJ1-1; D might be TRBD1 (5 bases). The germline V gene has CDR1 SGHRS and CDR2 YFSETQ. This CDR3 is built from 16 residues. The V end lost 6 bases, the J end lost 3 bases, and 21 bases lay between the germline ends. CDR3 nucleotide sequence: TGCGCCAGCATGATCCAGGGCCTGGGGTCGGACACTGAAGCTTTCTTT. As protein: CASMIQGLGSDTEAFF.

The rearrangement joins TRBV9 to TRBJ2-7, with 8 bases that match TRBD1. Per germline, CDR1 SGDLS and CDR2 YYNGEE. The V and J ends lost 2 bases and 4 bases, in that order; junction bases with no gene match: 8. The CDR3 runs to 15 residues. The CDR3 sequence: CASSVAGTGHYEQYF. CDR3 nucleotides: TGTGCCAGCAGCGTCGCCGGGACAGGACATTACGAGCAGTACTTC.

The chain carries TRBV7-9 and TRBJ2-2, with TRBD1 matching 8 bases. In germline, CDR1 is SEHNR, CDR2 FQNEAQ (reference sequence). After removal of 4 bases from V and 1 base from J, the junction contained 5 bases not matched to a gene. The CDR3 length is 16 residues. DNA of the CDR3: TGTGCCAGCAGCTCCGAGGGACAGGTGAACACCGGGGAGCTGTTTTTT. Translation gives CASSSEGQVNTGELFF.

The CDR3 reads CASSPSGQETQYF. The CDR3 DNA reads TGTGCTAGTTCCCCTAGCGGCCAAGAGACCCAGTACTTC. The J gene is TRBJ2-5, the V gene TRBV12-5; 7 bases map to TRBD2. The trim removed 8 bases at V and 1 base at J, leaving 4 bases unmatched. The germline gives CDR1 LGHNT, CDR2 FRNRAP. CDR3 length: 13 residues.